This TCR beta chain was identified in a study of blood T cells in healthy people across ages. The use of a sample-barcoded 5' primer and a J-beta primer mix characterized a second PCR of 7 to 11 cycles. Via MiXCR, TCRdb re-called the 5' RACE reads, giving one row per CDR3 protein. The table shows 1.4 million to 1.5 million distinct CDR3 sequences, with 42% occurring only once. The junction had 16 bases not matched to a gene; V was cut back by 3 bases and J by 3 bases. Per the germline V gene, CDR1 is SGDLS and CDR2 is YYNGEE. CDR3 length: 18 amino acids. Caucasian individuals from Russia who were healthy and aged about 6 to 100 acted as donors. Every participating donor contributed roughly 10 milliliters of peripheral blood through a draw. PBMCs numbering at least 6 million were isolated per sample.

This clonotype originated in a young woman in good health. The V and J genes are TRBV9 and TRBJ1-2, with TRBD1 matching 8 bases. Sample: blood. The CDR3, as DNA: TGTGCCAGCAGCGCGGCCGGCTCCCAGGGGGCGTCCTACTATGGCTACACCTTC. This translates into CASSAAGSQGASYYGYTF.